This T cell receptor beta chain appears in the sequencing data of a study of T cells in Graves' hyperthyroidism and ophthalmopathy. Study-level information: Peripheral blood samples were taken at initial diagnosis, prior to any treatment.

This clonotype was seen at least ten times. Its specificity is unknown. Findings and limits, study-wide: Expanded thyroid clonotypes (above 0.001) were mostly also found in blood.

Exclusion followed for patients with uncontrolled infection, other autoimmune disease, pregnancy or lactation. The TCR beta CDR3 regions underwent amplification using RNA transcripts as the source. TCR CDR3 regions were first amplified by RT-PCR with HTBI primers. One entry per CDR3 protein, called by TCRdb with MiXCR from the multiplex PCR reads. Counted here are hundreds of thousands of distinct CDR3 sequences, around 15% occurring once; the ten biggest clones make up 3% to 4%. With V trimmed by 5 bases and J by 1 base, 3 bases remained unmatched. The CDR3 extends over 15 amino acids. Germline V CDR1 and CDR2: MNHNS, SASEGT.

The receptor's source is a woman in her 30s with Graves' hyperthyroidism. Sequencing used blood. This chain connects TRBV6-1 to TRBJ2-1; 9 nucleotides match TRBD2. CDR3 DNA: TGTGCCAGCAGTTCGCTAGCGGGGTCCTACAATGAGCAGTTCTTC. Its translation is CASSSLAGSYNEQFF.